The next 7 T cell receptor beta chains were all read from a single sample in a study of cytomegalovirus exposure and HLA in healthy donors. Primers included in the PCR were 60 Vbeta and 13 Jbeta primers. Some clones are missing from TCRdb's copy, which holds only in-frame ones; the method was immunoSEQ multiplex PCR. The sample shows 150,000 to 200,000 clones, about four fifths of them seen only once. The sample comprised PBMCs. All receptors come from a woman aged 45-60 years in good health and CMV-seronegative.

The rearrangement links TRBV11-2 to TRBJ1-4, with 12 nucleotides matching TRBD1. The CDR3 is 14 residues long. Germline lookup yields CDR1 SGHAT and CDR2 FQNNGV. The junction had 3 bases not matched to a gene; V was cut back by 6 bases and J by 7 bases. This CDR3 reads CASSRDRGLEKLFF. CDR3 nucleotides: TGTGCCAGCAGTCGGGACAGGGGGCTTGAAAAACTGTTTTTT.

This clone has more than one count but fewer than ten. This chain connects TRBV4-1 to TRBJ2-7; 9 bases map to TRBD1. Looked up from germline, CDR1 is MGHRA and CDR2 is YSYEKL. With V trimmed by 4 bases and J by 2 bases, 6 bases remained unmatched. The CDR3 extends over 15 amino acids. DNA for the CDR3: TGCGCCAGCAGCCGACAGGGGGACAGGGCCTACGAGCAGTACTTC. Amino acid sequence: CASSRQGDRAYEQYF.

The genes are TRBV6-1 and TRBJ2-1; 12 nucleotides match TRBD2. CDR3 length equals 15 residues. Per the germline V gene, CDR1 is MNHNS and CDR2 is SASEGT. With V trimmed by 2 bases and J by 8 bases, 4 bases remained unmatched. Here the CDR3 DNA reads TGTGCCAGCAGTGAACGACTAGCGGGAGTTCATGAGCAGTTCTTC. Translation gives CASSERLAGVHEQFF.

The CDR3 region has the DNA TGTGCCAGCTCAAACAGGGGCGAGCAGTACTTC. Amino acids: CASSNRGEQYF. The chain links TRBV18 to TRBJ2-7; 7 nucleotides agree with TRBD1. This CDR3 spans 11 amino acids. V gave up 5 bases and J gave up 6 bases; unmatched junction bases: 1. Germline V CDR1 and CDR2: KGHSH, LQKENI.

The chain uses TRBV27 and TRBJ2-7, with D maybe TRBD1 (6 bases). Looked up from germline, CDR1 is MNHEY and CDR2 is SMNVEV (reference sequence). The CDR3 is made up of 14 amino acids. V was trimmed by 8 bases and J by 5 bases, leaving 19 bases between them. The CDR3 spells CASGVKGVVHEQYF. The CDR3 DNA follows: TGTGCCAGCGGGGTGAAGGGGGTCGTCCACGAGCAGTACTTC.

This chain links TRBV5-6 with TRBJ2-2, with D maybe TRBD2 (7 bases). Germline V gene data show CDR1 as SGHDT and CDR2 as YYEEEE. V gave up 2 bases and J gave up 9 bases, with 20 bases separating them. The CDR3 spans 16 residues. The CDR3 loop is CASSLRAARGGRELFF. In nucleotides, the CDR3 is TGTGCCAGCAGCTTACGGGCCGCCCGCGGGGGCCGGGAGCTGTTTTTT.

The chain couples TRBV28 to TRBJ2-1; 14 positions agree with TRBD2. Germline assignment: CDR1 MDHEN and CDR2 SYDVKM. The CDR3 totals 15 residues. V trimming: 3 bases; J trimming: 9 bases; junction bases outside the gene matches: 4. CDR3 sequence: CASSFGTSGGPEQFF. The CDR3, as DNA: TGTGCCAGCAGTTTTGGGACTAGCGGGGGCCCTGAGCAGTTCTTC.